This T cell receptor beta chain was recorded in a study of blood T cell repertoires in COVID-19. Overall study context: Nucleic acid was either cDNA or gDNA, and it came from T cells, B-cell-depleted T cells, or PBMCs.

The germline V gene has CDR1 LNHDA and CDR2 SQIVND (reference sequence). V was trimmed by 5 bases and J by 4 bases, leaving 11 bases between them. This CDR3 is built from 13 residues. As handled by the study authors: Amplified reference gene primers provided the basis for estimating nucleated cell counts. This table comes from immunoSEQ multiplex PCR, and its TCRdb copy is limited to in-frame clones, with some not included. V and J calls and clone size are copied from that table; D and trimming were computed from the DNA. The sample contains roughly 68,000 clones, less than 90% of which appear only once.

V gene TRBV19 combines with J gene TRBJ2-5, with D uncertain. The clonotype originates from a man in his fifties with active COVID-19. Specimen: peripheral blood. CDR3: CASSDLVRETQYF. The CDR3 bases are TGTGCCAGTAGTGACCTAGTAAGAGAGACCCAGTACTTC.